This T cell receptor (beta chain) was identified during a study of a mutant IDH1 vaccine in newly diagnosed glioma. Time point defined: week 5, during vaccination. It was 300 ug of mutant IDH1 20-mer peptide that made up each vaccine dose, given with topical imiquimod. CDR1 is LNHDA, CDR2 SQIVND, per germline (reference sequence). The CDR3 is made up of 17 amino acids. V was clipped by 0 bases and J by 4 bases; unmatched bases: 4. In its sample, this clone was seen once. As yet, its antigen is unknown. Method: immunoSEQ multiplex PCR; TCRdb's copy keeps in-frame clones and lacks some. The data show approximately 38,000 clones, over 75% seen once.

This TCR was recovered from a man aged 40-50 years with glioma. This chain uses TRBV19 with TRBJ2-1; the match to TRBD2 covers 12 bases. The sample was PBMCs, taken from a glioma patient whose treatment included an IDH1 peptide vaccine. The CDR3 sequence is CASSIDPSGRVYNEQFF. The CDR3, as DNA: TGTGCCAGTAGTATAGATCCTAGCGGGAGGGTTTACAATGAGCAGTTCTTC.